Sequencing of this TCR beta chain was carried out in a study of OX40 agonist ivuxolimab in advanced cancers. A note on the overall study: The costimulatory receptor OX40 (CD134) was targeted by ivuxolimab, a fully human IgG2 agonistic monoclonal antibody. Intravenous ivuxolimab was administered to patients every 2 weeks at six dose levels: 0.01, 0.1, 0.3, 1.5, 3 and 10 mg/kg. Of the roughly 52 dose-escalation patients, hepatocellular carcinoma was present in around 20, melanoma in roughly 15, renal cell carcinoma in 9 and head and neck cancer in 9. The dose-escalation cohort was around 83% male with a mean age of approximately 60 years, ranging from roughly 20 to 80. Prior anti-PD-1, anti-PD-L1 or anti-CTLA-4 therapy was permitted, and about two fifths of dose-escalation patients had received checkpoint inhibitors. Partial responses occurred in three dose-escalation patients, of whom one had hepatocellular carcinoma and two had cutaneous melanoma. The point of sequencing TCRbeta in the periphery was to test whether ivuxolimab changed TCR sequence diversity and drove clonal T-cell expansion. The monotherapy dose-escalation portion (N ≈ 52 patients) of the phase I ivuxolimab trial is reported in the paper.

To sequence the TCRbeta CDR3 region, genomic DNA was isolated from the sorted cells. The immunoSEQ Assay was used to sequence the TCRbeta CDR3 regions. TCRdb re-hosts the immuneACCESS table, in-frame sequences only. Its copies lack some clones; in the studies checked, an unresolved V gene accounts for under half of them, and the cause for the rest is not known. This sample is represented by 45,000 to 50,000 clones; approximately 91% of them were singletons. Approximately 6.7% of the sample is in the top ten clones. The research as a whole found: In partial responders in the 0.1-3.0 mg/kg groups, normalized peripheral clonal expansion was found to be among the lowest, especially among CD8+ T cells. Which antigens the clonally expanded peripheral T cells were specific for was not determined. Low levels of normalized T-cell clonal expansion were also seen in some nonresponding patients. Clonal expansion of both CD4+ and CD8+ blood T cells was observed from baseline to week 6 at doses 0.1 to 3.0 mg/kg. On average, CD8+ T cells showed more expanded clones than CD4+ T cells after ivuxolimab.

Germline trimming: 6 bases from V, 4 bases from J; junction bases outside gene matches: 3. The germline V gene specifies MNHEY as CDR1 and SVGAGI as CDR2. The CDR3 sequence holds 13 residues, the cysteine and phenylalanine included. Of all the DNA, just the CDR3 is kept, 39 bases in frame from base 1. The trial excluded patients who had a history of autoimmune disease or who were on systemic immunosuppression. Peripheral blood for TCR sequencing was collected from all dose cohorts at baseline, on cycle 4 day 1, and on cycle 7 day 1. Samples were obtained from an open-label, multicenter, first-in-human phase I dose-escalation trial of ivuxolimab. Adults with locally advanced or metastatic melanoma, renal cell, hepatocellular, or head and neck squamous cell carcinoma were enrolled in the trial. CD4+ and CD8+ T cells were sorted separately from peripheral blood before TCR sequencing. Worth noting for this clone: Its antigen remains undetermined. Base qualities were left out, and no much larger clone turns up one base away.

Specimen: CD4+ or CD8+ T cells sorted from blood, collected in a trial of the OX40 agonist ivuxolimab. The chain is assembled from TRBV6-5 and TRBJ1-5, with 7 middle bases fitting TRBD1. The source of this sequence is an adult with an advanced solid tumor such as melanoma, head and neck, liver or kidney cancer. This receptor has the CDR3 CASSRQGNQPQHF. The nucleotides read TGTGCCAGCAGCAGACAGGGAAATCAGCCCCAGCATTTT.